A selection of T cell receptor beta chains follows, all from one sample in a study of PD-1 blockade in classical Hodgkin lymphoma. Assay: immunoSEQ multiplex PCR; the TCRdb copy retains only in-frame clones and omits some. Of tens of thousands of clones in the sample, approximately 95% were seen once. The sequenced sample was peripheral blood mononuclear cells (PBMCs). The receptors were gathered from a human donor with classical Hodgkin lymphoma. Each CDR3 is given with its conserved first and last residue. A D gene is named only where the DNA matches it firmly. Some rows have no size entry. The others give once, few or many, or a class for an expanded clone.

v_call: TRBV10-3
clone_size: -
d_call: TRBD2
j_call: TRBJ2-1
cdr3_aa: CAISESEAGGESSYNEQFF
cdr3_nt: TGTGCCATCAGTGAGTCGGAAGCGGGAGGGGAAAGCTCCTACAATGAGCAGTTCTTC

v_call: TRBV12-5
clone_size: -
d_call: -
j_call: TRBJ1-3
cdr3_aa: CASGLNTPSGNTIYF
cdr3_nt: TGTGCTAGTGGTTTGAACACACCCTCTGGAAACACCATATATTTT

v_call: TRBV7-2
clone_size: -
d_call: -
j_call: TRBJ2-1
cdr3_aa: CASSPDSPYNEQFF
cdr3_nt: TGTGCCAGCAGCCCCGACAGCCCCTACAATGAGCAGTTCTTC

v_call: TRBV9
clone_size: -
d_call: -
j_call: TRBJ1-2
cdr3_aa: CASSVDAGSNYGYTF
cdr3_nt: TGTGCCAGCAGCGTAGACGCAGGGTCGAACTATGGCTACACCTTC

v_call: TRBV7-9
clone_size: -
d_call: -
j_call: TRBJ1-1
cdr3_aa: CASSQRQDSTEAFF
cdr3_nt: TGTGCCAGCAGCCAACGACAGGACTCCACTGAAGCTTTCTTT

v_call: TRBV7-2
clone_size: -
d_call: -
j_call: TRBJ2-1
cdr3_aa: CASSLASPGLRNEQFF
cdr3_nt: TGTGCCAGCAGCTTAGCCTCGCCCGGGCTCAGAAATGAGCAGTTCTTC

v_call: TRBV28
clone_size: -
d_call: TRBD1
j_call: TRBJ2-5
cdr3_aa: CASSFTGGRETQYF
cdr3_nt: TGTGCCAGCAGTTTCACAGGGGGCCGGGAGACCCAGTACTTC

v_call: TRBV25-1
clone_size: few
d_call: TRBD1
j_call: TRBJ2-5
cdr3_aa: CASSEPRGGVEETQYF
cdr3_nt: TGTGCCAGCAGTGAACCGAGAGGGGGCGTCGAAGAGACCCAGTACTTC

v_call: TRBV18
clone_size: -
d_call: -
j_call: TRBJ1-6
cdr3_aa: CASSLVEGSSSPLHF
cdr3_nt: TGTGCCAGCTCCCTCGTTGAAGGTTCGAGTTCACCCCTCCACTTT

v_call: TRBV9
clone_size: -
d_call: -
j_call: TRBJ2-7
cdr3_aa: CASSPLRHSDEQYF
cdr3_nt: TGTGCCAGCAGCCCCCTACGACACAGCGACGAGCAGTACTTC

v_call: TRBV30
clone_size: once
d_call: -
j_call: TRBJ1-5
cdr3_aa: CAWSPSGGQPQHF
cdr3_nt: TGTGCCTGGAGCCCTTCGGGAGGTCAGCCCCAGCATTTT

v_call: TRBV11-2
clone_size: -
d_call: -
j_call: TRBJ1-1
cdr3_aa: CASNTNGQSNTEAFF
cdr3_nt: TGTGCCAGCAACACAAATGGACAGTCTAACACTGAAGCTTTCTTT

v_call: TRBV2
clone_size: -
d_call: TRBD2
j_call: TRBJ2-7
cdr3_aa: CASSSGMVAGYEQYF
cdr3_nt: TGTGCCAGCAGCTCGGGGATGGTAGCGGGCTACGAGCAGTACTTC

v_call: TRBV5-1
clone_size: -
d_call: TRBD1
j_call: TRBJ2-7
cdr3_aa: CASSLAGTGKYEQYF
cdr3_nt: TGCGCCAGCAGCTTGGCCGGGACAGGGAAGTACGAGCAGTACTTC

v_call: TRBV9
clone_size: -
d_call: -
j_call: TRBJ2-3
cdr3_aa: CASSEWDSTDTQYF
cdr3_nt: TGTGCCAGCAGCGAGTGGGACAGCACAGATACGCAGTATTTT

v_call: TRBV28
clone_size: -
d_call: TRBD1
j_call: TRBJ2-3
cdr3_aa: CASSTDRGREDTQYF
cdr3_nt: TGTGCCAGCAGTACGGACAGGGGGCGGGAAGATACGCAGTATTTT

v_call: TRBV19
clone_size: once
d_call: -
j_call: TRBJ2-1
cdr3_aa: CASSTRGRRKFF
cdr3_nt: TGTGCCAGTAGTACTCGGGGCAGGCGGAAGTTCTTC

v_call: TRBV5-4
clone_size: once
d_call: TRBD2
j_call: TRBJ2-2
cdr3_aa: CASSPGLAGPGTGELFF
cdr3_nt: TGTGCCAGCAGCCCGGGACTAGCGGGACCAGGGACCGGGGAGCTGTTTTTT

v_call: TRBV5-1
clone_size: -
d_call: -
j_call: TRBJ1-3
cdr3_aa: CASSLDTGNTIYF
cdr3_nt: TGCGCCAGCAGCTTGGATACTGGAAACACCATATATTTT

v_call: TRBV6-5
clone_size: -
d_call: -
j_call: TRBJ2-7
cdr3_aa: CASSSGHLHYEQYF
cdr3_nt: TGTGCCAGCAGCTCCGGGCACCTCCACTACGAGCAGTACTTC

v_call: TRBV6-1
clone_size: -
d_call: -
j_call: TRBJ2-3
cdr3_aa: CASSVGPPLGTQYF
cdr3_nt: TGTGCCAGCAGTGTCGGGCCCCCTCTCGGTACGCAGTATTTT

v_call: TRBV2
clone_size: -
d_call: TRBD1
j_call: TRBJ2-2
cdr3_aa: CASSTQGAQYTGELFF
cdr3_nt: TGTGCCAGCAGTACCCAGGGGGCCCAATACACCGGGGAGCTGTTTTTT

v_call: TRBV7-8
clone_size: -
d_call: -
j_call: TRBJ2-1
cdr3_aa: CASSSAGDNEQFF
cdr3_nt: TGTGCCAGCAGTTCGGCCGGGGACAATGAGCAGTTCTTC

v_call: TRBV7-2
clone_size: -
d_call: TRBD2
j_call: TRBJ2-7
cdr3_aa: CASSSVHSGTSYEQYF
cdr3_nt: TGTGCCAGCAGCTCCGTACACAGCGGGACCTCCTACGAGCAGTACTTC

v_call: TRBV6-1
clone_size: -
d_call: -
j_call: TRBJ2-7
cdr3_aa: CASSERDQLRGQYF
cdr3_nt: TGTGCCAGCAGTGAACGGGACCAACTACGAGGGCAGTACTTC

v_call: TRBV5-4
clone_size: -
d_call: -
j_call: TRBJ2-2
cdr3_aa: CASSSIGDGELFF
cdr3_nt: TGTGCCAGCAGCTCTATCGGTGACGGGGAGCTGTTTTTT

v_call: TRBV18
clone_size: -
d_call: -
j_call: TRBJ1-1
cdr3_aa: CASSPSGHNTEAFF
cdr3_nt: TGTGCCAGCTCACCTTCAGGGCACAACACTGAAGCTTTCTTT

v_call: TRBV30
clone_size: -
d_call: -
j_call: TRBJ1-1
cdr3_aa: CACRDNTEAFF
cdr3_nt: TGTGCCTGTCGGGATAACACTGAAGCTTTCTTT

v_call: TRBV19
clone_size: -
d_call: -
j_call: TRBJ1-5
cdr3_aa: CASRGTVGGPQHF
cdr3_nt: TGTGCCAGTAGGGGGACCGTGGGCGGGCCCCAGCATTTT

v_call: TRBV29-1
clone_size: -
d_call: -
j_call: TRBJ2-7
cdr3_aa: CSVDISAGHEQYF
cdr3_nt: TGCAGCGTTGATATTAGCGCCGGTCACGAGCAGTACTTC

v_call: TRBV7-3
clone_size: -
d_call: TRBD1
j_call: TRBJ2-7
cdr3_aa: CALSSGQVYEQYF
cdr3_nt: TGTGCCCTCTCCTCGGGACAGGTCTACGAGCAGTACTTC

v_call: TRBV4-3
clone_size: -
d_call: TRBD1
j_call: TRBJ2-5
cdr3_aa: CASSQTLGQGSQETQYF
cdr3_nt: TGCGCCAGCAGCCAAACTTTGGGACAGGGTTCCCAAGAGACCCAGTACTTC

v_call: TRBV18
clone_size: -
d_call: TRBD2
j_call: TRBJ2-3
cdr3_aa: CASSPISRYSGITDTQYF
cdr3_nt: TGTGCCAGTTCACCAATCAGCCGCTATAGCGGGATTACAGATACGCAGTATTTT

v_call: TRBV7-9
clone_size: -
d_call: -
j_call: TRBJ2-1
cdr3_aa: CASSLPDFLEQFF
cdr3_nt: TGTGCCAGCAGCCTCCCGGACTTCCTCGAGCAGTTCTTC

v_call: TRBV2
clone_size: -
d_call: -
j_call: TRBJ2-7
cdr3_aa: CASSDVSYEQYF
cdr3_nt: TGTGCCAGCAGTGATGTGTCCTACGAGCAGTACTTC

v_call: TRBV2
clone_size: -
d_call: -
j_call: TRBJ2-1
cdr3_aa: CASSELAPSYNEQFF
cdr3_nt: TGTGCCAGCAGTGAACTAGCGCCCTCCTACAATGAGCAGTTCTTC

v_call: TRBV27
clone_size: -
d_call: -
j_call: TRBJ1-1
cdr3_aa: CASALVWGRTEAFF
cdr3_nt: TGTGCCAGCGCCCTCGTTTGGGGGCGAACTGAAGCTTTCTTT

v_call: TRBV6-5
clone_size: -
d_call: TRBD2
j_call: TRBJ2-7
cdr3_aa: CASSNTSGRRYF
cdr3_nt: TGTGCCAGCAGTAATACTAGCGGGAGACGGTACTTC

v_call: TRBV25-1
clone_size: -
d_call: -
j_call: TRBJ1-1
cdr3_aa: CASSDLHGGTEAFF
cdr3_nt: TGTGCCAGCAGTGACCTACACGGGGGCACTGAAGCTTTCTTT

v_call: TRBV2
clone_size: few
d_call: -
j_call: TRBJ1-5
cdr3_aa: CASVGPDNQPQHF
cdr3_nt: TGTGCCAGCGTGGGACCAGACAATCAGCCCCAGCATTTT

v_call: TRBV7-6
clone_size: -
d_call: TRBD2
j_call: TRBJ2-3
cdr3_aa: CASSLVLGGLAGDTQYF
cdr3_nt: TGTGCCAGCAGCTTAGTTTTGGGGGGACTAGCTGGTGATACGCAGTATTTT

v_call: TRBV7-2
clone_size: -
d_call: -
j_call: TRBJ1-3
cdr3_aa: CASSLARRLNSGNTIYF
cdr3_nt: TGTGCCAGCAGCTTAGCGCGGAGACTCAACTCTGGAAACACCATATATTTT

v_call: TRBV19
clone_size: -
d_call: TRBD1
j_call: TRBJ2-5
cdr3_aa: CASSITGGQETQYF
cdr3_nt: TGTGCCAGTAGTATAACAGGGGGCCAAGAGACCCAGTACTTC

v_call: TRBV7-2
clone_size: -
d_call: TRBD1
j_call: TRBJ1-1
cdr3_aa: CASSRTGVNTEAFF
cdr3_nt: TGTGCCAGCAGCCGGACAGGAGTTAACACTGAAGCTTTCTTT

v_call: TRBV19
clone_size: -
d_call: -
j_call: TRBJ2-3
cdr3_aa: CASSLLDHTDTQYF
cdr3_nt: TGTGCCAGTAGTCTTCTCGACCACACAGATACGCAGTATTTT

v_call: TRBV4-2
clone_size: -
d_call: TRBD2
j_call: TRBJ2-3
cdr3_aa: CASSQVDPGLAGMGGDTQYF
cdr3_nt: TGTGCCAGCAGCCAAGTTGACCCGGGACTAGCGGGGATGGGTGGAGATACGCAGTATTTT

v_call: TRBV6-6
clone_size: -
d_call: -
j_call: TRBJ1-1
cdr3_aa: CASRDTGNEAFF
cdr3_nt: TGTGCCAGCAGAGACACGGGAAATGAAGCTTTCTTT

v_call: TRBV9
clone_size: -
d_call: -
j_call: TRBJ1-2
cdr3_aa: CASSSRTRQGHGYTF
cdr3_nt: TGTGCCAGCAGCAGCAGGACAAGGCAAGGCCATGGCTACACCTTC

v_call: TRBV9
clone_size: -
d_call: -
j_call: TRBJ2-7
cdr3_aa: CGGGGRLSYEQYF
cdr3_nt: TGTGGAGGGGGAGGGAGGCTTTCCTACGAGCAGTACTTC

v_call: TRBV5-6
clone_size: -
d_call: -
j_call: TRBJ1-6
cdr3_aa: CASSLAAGHINSPLHF
cdr3_nt: TGTGCCAGCAGCTTGGCAGCCGGACATATTAATTCACCCCTCCACTTT

v_call: TRBV30
clone_size: -
d_call: -
j_call: TRBJ2-7
cdr3_aa: CAWRKSTYEQYF
cdr3_nt: TGTGCCTGGAGGAAGAGTACCTACGAGCAGTACTTC

v_call: TRBV5-1
clone_size: -
d_call: -
j_call: TRBJ1-1
cdr3_aa: CASSLQGSEAFF
cdr3_nt: TGCGCCAGCAGCTTACAGGGTTCTGAAGCTTTCTTT

v_call: TRBV29-1
clone_size: once
d_call: TRBD1
j_call: TRBJ1-4
cdr3_aa: CSVSGTEIQKLFF
cdr3_nt: TGCAGCGTTTCCGGGACAGAAATACAAAAACTGTTTTTT

v_call: TRBV11-2
clone_size: -
d_call: TRBD1
j_call: TRBJ1-3
cdr3_aa: CASSLDRGRSGNTIYF
cdr3_nt: TGTGCCAGCAGCTTAGACAGGGGGCGCTCTGGAAACACCATATATTTT

v_call: TRBV29-1
clone_size: -
d_call: -
j_call: TRBJ1-5
cdr3_aa: CSVAGVNQPQHF
cdr3_nt: TGCAGCGTGGCGGGGGTCAATCAGCCCCAGCATTTT

v_call: TRBV11-2
clone_size: -
d_call: -
j_call: TRBJ1-2
cdr3_aa: CASSSFRGRAAANYGYTF
cdr3_nt: TGTGCCAGCAGCTCGTTTCGGGGCAGGGCCGCCGCTAACTATGGCTACACCTTC

v_call: TRBV14
clone_size: -
d_call: -
j_call: TRBJ2-3
cdr3_aa: CASSLIWRADTQYF
cdr3_nt: TGTGCCAGCAGCCTCATTTGGCGCGCAGATACGCAGTATTTT

v_call: TRBV19
clone_size: once
d_call: TRBD1
j_call: TRBJ2-2
cdr3_aa: CASSIIGQGTGELFF
cdr3_nt: TGTGCCAGTAGTATTATTGGACAGGGCACCGGGGAGCTGTTTTTT

v_call: TRBV27
clone_size: -
d_call: TRBD2
j_call: TRBJ2-5
cdr3_aa: CATRRAGGYQETQYF
cdr3_nt: TGTGCCACCCGTCGAGCCGGGGGGTACCAAGAGACCCAGTACTTC

v_call: TRBV29-1
clone_size: -
d_call: TRBD2
j_call: TRBJ2-1
cdr3_aa: CSVRTSWDEQFF
cdr3_nt: TGCAGCGTTCGGACTAGCTGGGATGAGCAGTTCTTC